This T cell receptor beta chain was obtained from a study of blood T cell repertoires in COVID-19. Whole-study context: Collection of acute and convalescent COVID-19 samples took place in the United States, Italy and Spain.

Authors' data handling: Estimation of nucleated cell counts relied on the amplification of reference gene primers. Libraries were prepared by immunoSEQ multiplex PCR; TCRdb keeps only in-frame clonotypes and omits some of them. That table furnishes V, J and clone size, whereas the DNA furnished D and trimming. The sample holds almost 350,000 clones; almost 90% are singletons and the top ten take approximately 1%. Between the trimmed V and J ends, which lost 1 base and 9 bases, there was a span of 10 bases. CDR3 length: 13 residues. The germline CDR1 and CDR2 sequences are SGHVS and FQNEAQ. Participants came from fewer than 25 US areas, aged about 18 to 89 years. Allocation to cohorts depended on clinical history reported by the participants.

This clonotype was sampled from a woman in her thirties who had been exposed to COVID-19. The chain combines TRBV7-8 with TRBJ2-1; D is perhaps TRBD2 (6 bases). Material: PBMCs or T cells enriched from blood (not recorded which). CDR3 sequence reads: CASSLGGAGEQFF. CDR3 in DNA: TGTGCCAGCAGCTTAGGCGGGGCCGGTGAGCAGTTCTTC.